The subject of this entry is one TCR beta chain. Its antigen has not been determined. Qualities for individual bases were not recorded, and no much larger clone is one base off. This sample was taken from a study of T-cell memory formation after mild COVID-19 (dated by TCRdb to about 2021). Notes on the research overall: TCR sequence clusters from the two donors were found to be largely donor specific. The cohort was made up of two young adult volunteers, one female and one male, who were previously healthy. In two donors, T-cell clones that expanded and contracted after mild COVID-19 were followed by sequencing TCRalpha and TCRbeta repertoires longitudinally. Study-wide findings and limitations: Only a couple of mild cases were covered in the study, and larger cohorts including severe cases with pre-infection samples were considered necessary. Clones that contracted from day 15 to 85 showed balanced CD4/CD8 phenotypes, whereas a second wave of clones that expanded from day 15 to 37 leaned towards CD4+. Some responding clones were detected in pre-infection memory, suggesting pre-existing cross-reactive memory T cells joined the SARS-CoV-2 response. Contracting CD4+ clones were located mainly in the CM and EM memory subsets, whereas CD8+ clones were found to be enriched in EMRA. The second-wave clones that peaked on day 37 were not confirmed to be SARS-CoV-2 specific.

This sample was sequenced with an Illumina NovaSeq 6000. TCRalpha and TCRbeta cDNA libraries were built by 5'RACE with constant-segment primers, adding sample barcodes and unique molecular identifiers. Trizol reagent was used to extract RNA from every sample. Amplification of the libraries took two PCR steps, and the second step added a second sample barcode plus Illumina TruSeq adapters. Libraries were sequenced on an Illumina NovaSeq with 2 x 150 bp paired-end reads. On the authors' methods: With migec v1.2.7, reads were demultiplexed and then collapsed into UMI-guided consensus sequences. Using mixcr v2.1.11, UMI consensuses were aligned to TRA and TRB V and J templates and then assembled into clonotypes. Clonotypes were classified as expanded or contracted when called significant by both edgeR and NoisET, with noise models trained on biological replicates. For edgeR calls, a false discovery rate-adjusted p below 0.01 and a log2 fold-change threshold of 1 were applied. As an exploratory analysis of dynamics, max-normalized trajectories of the 1000 most abundant clonotypes were examined with PCA combined with hierarchical clustering. Each responding clone was given a CD4 or CD8 phenotype based on the CD4+ and CD8+ repertoires, which had been sequenced separately. TCRdb reworked the public reads: Q25 trimming with fastp, MiXCR clone assembly, productive beta chains retained. A single entry per CDR3 protein holds the most common genes and DNA from its merged rows. The V and J calls reflect TCRdb's pipeline rather than the authors' work. The sample profile shows 40,000 or so distinct CDR3 sequences; approximately 7% of them were found once. The ten largest clones capture about 0.8% of the sample.

Sequences LNHDA (CDR1) and SQIVND (CDR2) are obtained from the germline V gene (reference sequence). The CDR3 starts with the cysteine, ends with the phenylalanine, and has 15 residues. Solely the CDR3 DNA is kept, with 45 bases framed from the first base. For this chain, trimming is 4 bases at the V end and 4 bases at the J end, and the number of junction bases without a gene match is 9. Ficoll-Paque density gradient centrifugation was the method used to isolate PBMCs. The chain is encoded by TRBV19 joined to TRBJ1-2; the central 7 bases match TRBD1. The sequencing sample was made of PBMCs or a T cell subset sorted from them (not recorded which). This receptor was identified in an adult who had mild COVID-19 (a few samples of this study predate the infection). The sample titles of this study are shuffled in the database, so cell type and time point are left out. DNA sequence: TGTGCCAGTAGTACACAGGGGACCCTTGTCTATGGCTACACCTTC. Its protein product is CASSTQGTLVYGYTF.